This entry concerns a single T cell receptor (beta chain). The antigen it recognizes is unknown. No base qualities exist here, and no much larger clone lies one base off it. TCRbeta CDR3 regions were amplified from genomic DNA by means of the immunoSEQ Assay, a bias-controlled multiplex PCR. The published analysis was carried out like this. Nucleated cell counts per sample were estimated from amplification of reference gene primers within the assay. To quantify the absolute abundance of each unique TCRbeta CDR3 rearrangement, sequence reads were collapsed and filtered. For each sample, productive Simpson clonality was calculated as the square root of Simpson's diversity index over productive rearrangements. TCRdb carries this immuneACCESS record with in-frame sequences only. Its versions omit some clonotypes, under half of them owing to an unresolved V gene in the studies checked, with the rest unexplained. The V and J calls and clone size come from that table; D and trimming were worked out from the DNA. This sample lists approximately 240,000 clones; around 83% were detected once. 2.9% of the sample is in the top ten clones.

A second Seattle source provided samples from volunteer blood donors who had recovered from COVID-19. Whole blood was collected in K2EDTA tubes by collaborating institutions according to the institutions' own protocols. For TCRbeta analysis, collaborators shipped samples in one of three forms: frozen whole blood, isolated PBMCs, or DNA extracted from either of those sample types. The entry originates in a study of blood T cell repertoires in COVID-19 (dated by TCRdb to the early 2020s). Background on the whole study: Collaborator samples came from the United States, Italy and Spain and covered acute and convalescent phases of COVID-19. The prospective study material was composed of cDNA or gDNA derived from T cells, B-cell-depleted T cells, or PBMCs. Subjects who had been exposed to COVID-19, were actively infected with it, or had recovered from it provided the deeply sampled blood TCRbeta repertoires that made up the dataset. The repertoires were made available in a free public database intended to serve as a resource for research on the immune response to SARS-CoV-2. Samples were obtained from the ongoing ImmuneRACE study (first 160 participants) and from 1,000 to 1,500 subjects provided by 6 global collaborators. Nearly every sample came with metadata listing a de-identified subject ID, COVID-19 status, age in years and sex. Where available, HLA class I and class II types were taken from metadata supplied by the sample provider and were not determined by assay-based typing.

Here is what the overall study found, with its caveats: How much clinical and demographic metadata was included differed by source and by participant, and the metadata was provided uncurated.

Source material: peripheral blood. This TCR was sampled from a man aged 45-65 years who had recovered from COVID-19.

For the CDR3, the sequence is CASSLPGLAGGTDTQYF. The DNA reads TGCGCCAGCAGCTTACCGGGACTAGCGGGAGGGACAGATACGCAGTATTTT. The V and J genes are TRBV5-1 and TRBJ2-3, and 16 junction bases match TRBD2. The cysteine opens and the phenylalanine closes a CDR3 of 17 amino acids. Of the read, only the CDR3 DNA is kept; its 51 bases are in frame from base 1. Germline trimming: 2 bases from V, 3 bases from J; junction bases outside gene matches: 3. Via the germline V gene, CDR1 is SGHRS and CDR2 YFSETQ.